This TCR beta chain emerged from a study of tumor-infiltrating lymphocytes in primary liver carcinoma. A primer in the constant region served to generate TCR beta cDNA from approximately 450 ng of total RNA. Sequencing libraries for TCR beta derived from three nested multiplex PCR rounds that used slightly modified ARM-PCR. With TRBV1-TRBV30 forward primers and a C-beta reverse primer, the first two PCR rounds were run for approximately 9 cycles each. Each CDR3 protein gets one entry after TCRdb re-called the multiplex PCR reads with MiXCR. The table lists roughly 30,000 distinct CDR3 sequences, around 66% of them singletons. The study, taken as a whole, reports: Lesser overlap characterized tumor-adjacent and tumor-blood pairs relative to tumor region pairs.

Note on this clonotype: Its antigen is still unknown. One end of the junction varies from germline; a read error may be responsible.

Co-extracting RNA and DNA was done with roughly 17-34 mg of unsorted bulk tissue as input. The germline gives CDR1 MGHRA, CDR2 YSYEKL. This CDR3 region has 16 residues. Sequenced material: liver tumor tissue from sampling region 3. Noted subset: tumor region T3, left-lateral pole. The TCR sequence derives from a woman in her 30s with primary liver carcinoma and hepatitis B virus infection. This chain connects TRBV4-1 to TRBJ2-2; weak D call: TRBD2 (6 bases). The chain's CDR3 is CASSHGALGSTRELFF. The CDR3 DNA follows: TGCGCCAGCAGCCATGGGGCGCTCGGGAGCACCAGGGAGCTGTTTTTT.